This TCR beta chain was recorded in a study of shared clonotypes between healthy human individuals. The study, taken as a whole, reports: Exclusively blood specimens were collected; tissue repertoires likely differ. Lower generation probabilities were found for non-shared clonotypes than for those shared by all four donors.

The germline V gene encodes CDR1 MGHDK and CDR2 SYGVNS. V was trimmed by 6 bases and J by 3 bases, leaving 11 bases between them. CDR3 size: 13 residues. This clone was found a few times. Its antigen is not known. The table came from immunoSEQ multiplex PCR; TCRdb's copy has only in-frame clones and leaves some out. The table lists some 2,500,000 clones, 85% to 95% of them singletons. What was sequenced was naive CD4+ T cells from PBMCs. Subset in this sample: CD45RA+ positively selected. The chain couples TRBV25-1 to TRBJ1-1; perhaps TRBD1 as D (6 bases). The sequence was obtained from a man younger than 35 in good health. Some clones in this sample may be carry-over from other donors' samples. CDR3 in DNA: TGTGCCAGCAGGGGGGCCTCGTACACTGAAGCTTTCTTT. Translating gives CASRGASYTEAFF.